Listed below are T cell receptor beta chains from one sample, sequenced in a study of cytomegalovirus exposure and HLA in healthy donors. TCRdb's copy holds only in-frame clones and misses some; the assay was immunoSEQ multiplex PCR. The data contain about 190,000 clones, approximately 80% of them singletons. Sequenced input: PBMCs. The receptors were sampled from a woman in her forties or fifties in good health and CMV-seropositive. The CDR3 runs from the conserved cysteine through the conserved F or W. A D gene is named only where the DNA matches it firmly.

D gene	V gene	CDR3 protein
-	TRBV28	CASSKGGDSNQPQHF
TRBD1	TRBV6-5	CATSPGQTYEQYF
-	TRBV7-2	CASSSPGASQETQYF
-	TRBV19	CASRNSMNTEAFF
-	TRBV11-3	CASSLGQYEQFF
-	TRBV6-1	CAVPGVRTYEQYF
TRBD1	TRBV5-6	CASSLALDRDRVNYGYTF
TRBD1	TRBV29-1	CATGANEQYF
TRBD1	TRBV7-9	CASSITGVRSPLHF
-	TRBV20-1	CSATSTDTQYF
-	TRBV29-1	CSVEVGGKNTEAFF
-	TRBV2	CASSEASRSNQPQHF
TRBD1	TRBV6-1	CASSGTGTGNYLPLHF
-	TRBV4-1	CASSQHSTAYEQYF
-	TRBV18	CASSPLFGGSGNYGYTF
-	TRBV6-1	CASSVKNRDGRGGWQYF
-	TRBV29-1	CSVSEGWSNEKLFF
-	TRBV18	CASSPSGVGTEAFF
-	TRBV7-9	CASSTTGIAEAFF
TRBD2	TRBV6-5	CASSYGLAGVNEQFF
-	TRBV5-4	CASSLGGVMNTEAFF
TRBD1	TRBV6-1	CASSASGTGGSPLHF
-	TRBV7-9	CASSPGGEQYF
-	TRBV7-8	CASSREGEAFF
TRBD1	TRBV6-5	CASSKQGAGRNIQYF
TRBD1	TRBV9	CASGQDRVNEKLFF
-	TRBV10-2	CASSESYSQETQYF
-	TRBV30	CAWGPGNYGYTF
-	TRBV5-1	CASSSGEAPMNTEAFF